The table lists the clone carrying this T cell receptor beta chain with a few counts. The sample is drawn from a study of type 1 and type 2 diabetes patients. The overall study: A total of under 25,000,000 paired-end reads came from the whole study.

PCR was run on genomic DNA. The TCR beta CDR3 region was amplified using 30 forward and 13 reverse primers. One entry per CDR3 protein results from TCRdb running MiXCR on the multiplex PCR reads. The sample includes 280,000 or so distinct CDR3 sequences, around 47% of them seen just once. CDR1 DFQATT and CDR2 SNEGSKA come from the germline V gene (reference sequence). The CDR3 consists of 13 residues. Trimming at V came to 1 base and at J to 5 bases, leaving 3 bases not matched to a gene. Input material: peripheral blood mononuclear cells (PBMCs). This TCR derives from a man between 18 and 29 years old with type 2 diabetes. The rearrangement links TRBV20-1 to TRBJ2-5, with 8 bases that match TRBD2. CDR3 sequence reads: CSARAPSGETQYF. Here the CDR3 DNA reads TGCAGTGCTAGAGCCCCTAGCGGGGAGACCCAGTACTTC.